The 10 T cell receptor beta chains presented below share a single source sample, sequenced in a study of shared clonotypes between healthy human individuals. The data were produced by immunoSEQ multiplex PCR, yet TCRdb's version contains in-frame clones alone and is incomplete. Here the sample spans about 2.3 million clones, roughly 93% being singletons. Sequenced sample: naive CD4+ T cells from PBMCs. Subset indicated: CD45RA+ positively selected. Receptor source: a man younger than 30 in good health. Some clones in this sample may be carry-over from other donors' samples.

The chain joins TRBV19 to TRBJ2-3; TRBD2 agrees at 12 bases. Germline loops: CDR1 LNHDA, CDR2 SQIVND (reference sequence). Unmatched junction bases numbered 13, after V lost 10 bases and J lost 8 bases. The length of the CDR3 is 15 residues. In nucleotides, the CDR3 is TGTGCCACCTTATCTCTAGCGGGGGGGGCAGGTACGCAGTATTTT. Its protein product is CATLSLAGGAGTQYF.

The chain has TRBV19 and TRBJ1-5; TRBD1 is a possible D gene (5 bases). This CDR3 contains 17 residues. Trimming took 4 bases from V and 6 from J, leaving 22 bases between them. The V gene's germline CDR1 is LNHDA and CDR2 SQIVND (reference sequence). The CDR3 loop reads CASSRPPGPRGIQPQHF. Written as DNA, the CDR3 is TGTGCCAGTAGTAGACCACCGGGACCTCGGGGGATTCAGCCCCAGCATTTT.

The rearrangement uses TRBV9 and TRBJ2-2; TRBD2 is a possible D gene (6 bases). Trimming cost V 4 bases and J 0 bases, with 10 bases left between them. Germline loops: CDR1 SGDLS, CDR2 YYNGEE. This CDR3 has 15 residues. CDR3 nucleotides: TGTGCCAGCAGCCGACTAGTTACGAACACCGGGGAGCTGTTTTTT. It is translated as CASSRLVTNTGELFF.

The chain couples TRBV6-6 to TRBJ1-5, with unresolved D. The V and J ends lost 5 bases and 0 bases respectively, with 5 bases between them. The length of the CDR3 is 13 residues. The germline V gene has CDR1 MNHNY and CDR2 SVGAGI (reference sequence). The CDR3 DNA follows: TGTGCCAGCAGTCTCGATAGCAATCAGCCCCAGCATTTT. Translating it yields CASSLDSNQPQHF.

The V call is TRBV7-8, the J call TRBJ2-3, with D perhaps TRBD2 (5 bases). V was trimmed by 2 bases and J by 0 bases, leaving 18 bases between them. CDR1 is SGHVS, CDR2 FQNEAQ, per germline. The CDR3 is 18 amino acids. CDR3 region: CASSLNIAWNTSTDTQYF. CDR3 sequence (DNA): TGTGCCAGCAGCTTAAATATAGCGTGGAACACTAGCACAGATACGCAGTATTTT.

The CDR3 DNA follows: TGTGCCAGCAGCTTAGATTCTAGGGAGCAGTTCTTC. This gives the protein CASSLDSREQFF. The chain uses TRBV7-2 and TRBJ2-1; D unresolved. The germline V gene encodes CDR1 SGHTA and CDR2 FQGNSA. The CDR3 consists of 12 residues. The V gene lost 1 base and the J gene lost 10 bases, with 8 bases spanning the gap.

With regard to this clone: This sample includes further DNA sequences coding for the same CDR3. This chain joins TRBV28 and TRBJ2-6; D remains unclear. The CDR3 length is 15 residues. The V end lost 6 bases, the J end lost 1 base, and 10 bases lay between the germline ends. Germline V gives CDR1 MDHEN, CDR2 SYDVKM. The CDR3 DNA is TGTGCCAGCAGATCCCCAGGTTCTGGGGCCAACGTCCTGACTTTC. This gives the protein CASRSPGSGANVLTF.

The CDR3 coding sequence is TGTGCCAGCAGGGTCGGACAGGGGCAAGAGACCCAGTACTTC. It translates to CASRVGQGQETQYF. The rearrangement joins TRBV11-3 to TRBJ2-5, with 9 positions matching TRBD1. Germline CDR1 SGHNT, CDR2 YENEEA. This CDR3 spans 14 amino acids. V shed 6 bases, J shed 2 bases, and the junction held 4 bases outside the gene matches.

Notes on this clone: Sequence at one end of the junction differs from germline and may be a read error. CDR3 amino acids: CSAEDSRPENTGELFF. The DNA of the CDR3 is TGCAGCGCTGAAGATAGCCGGCCAGAAAACACCGGGGAGCTGTTTTTT. The chain recombines TRBV29-1 with TRBJ2-2; D call uncertain. CDR3 length: 16 amino acids. Germline V gene sequence: CDR1 SQVTM, CDR2 ANQGSEA.

J is TRBJ2-3 and V is TRBV20-1; no clear D. CDR3 size: 10 residues. Germline CDR1 reads DFQATT; CDR2 reads SNEGSKA (reference sequence). The CDR3 DNA is TGCAGCCCTAGTCAAGATACGCAGTATTTT. This encodes CSPSQDTQYF.